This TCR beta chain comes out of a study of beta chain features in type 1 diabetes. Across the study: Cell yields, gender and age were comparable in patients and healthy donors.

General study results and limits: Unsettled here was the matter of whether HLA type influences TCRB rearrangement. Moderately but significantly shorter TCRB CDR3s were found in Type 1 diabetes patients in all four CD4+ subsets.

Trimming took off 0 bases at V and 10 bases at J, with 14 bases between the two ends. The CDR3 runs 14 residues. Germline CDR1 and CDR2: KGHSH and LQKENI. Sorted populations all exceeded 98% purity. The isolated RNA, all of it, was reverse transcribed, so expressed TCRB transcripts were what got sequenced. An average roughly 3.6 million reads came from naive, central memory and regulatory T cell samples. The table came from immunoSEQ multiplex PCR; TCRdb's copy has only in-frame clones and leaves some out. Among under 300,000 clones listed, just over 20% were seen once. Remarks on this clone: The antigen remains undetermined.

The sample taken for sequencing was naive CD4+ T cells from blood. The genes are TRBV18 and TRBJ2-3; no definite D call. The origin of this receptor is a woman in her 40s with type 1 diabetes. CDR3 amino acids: CASSPPVPTVSQYF. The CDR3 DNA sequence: TGTGCCAGCTCACCACCGGTCCCCACGGTGTCGCAGTATTTT.